The 17 T cell receptor beta chains below all came from one sample that was sequenced in a study of response to subunit inactivated influenza vaccine. TCRdb independently ran MiXCR on the RT-PCR reads; one entry per CDR3 protein. This sample has around 520,000 distinct CDR3 sequences, with about 25% found just once. This sample comprised CD4+ T cells sorted from PBMCs, obtained approximately 5 days after vaccination. The receptors stem from a man in his fifties who received an inactivated influenza vaccine.

This clonotype was seen only a few times. J is TRBJ1-1 and V is TRBV20-1; TRBD1 matches 7 bases. V shed 6 bases and J 4 bases; nucleotides not matched to a gene: 8. Looked up from germline, CDR1 is DFQATT and CDR2 is SNEGSKA (reference sequence). There are 13 residues in the CDR3. CDR3 amino acids: CSAPGQRGTEAFF. The CDR3 DNA reads as TGCAGTGCCCCGGGACAGCGAGGCACTGAAGCTTTCTTT.

The rearrangement uses TRBV20-1 and TRBJ2-1; D tentatively fits TRBD1 or TRBD2 (5 bases each). CDR1 DFQATT and CDR2 SNEGSKA come from the germline V gene (reference sequence). With 5 bases removed from V and 4 bases from J, the gap between germline ends came to 15 bases. The CDR3 extends over 14 amino acids. This CDR3 is CSAWDGKTYNEQFF. The CDR3 region has the DNA TGCAGTGCTTGGGACGGAAAGACTTACAATGAGCAGTTCTTC.

This clonotype was seen a single time. This chain uses TRBV10-3 with TRBJ1-2; a possible D gene is TRBD1 (5 bases). This CDR3 region has 15 residues. V was pared by 6 bases and J by 6 bases, with 20 bases between. Germline CDR1 is ENHRY and CDR2 is SYGVKD. The CDR3, as DNA: TGTGCCATCAGGGGGCCGGGACGGGAACTTAATGGCTACACCTTC. Translating gives CAIRGPGRELNGYTF.

The V and J genes are TRBV6-5 and TRBJ1-2; D unresolved. The germline gives CDR1 MNHEY, CDR2 SVGAGI. V was pared by 10 bases and J by 4 bases, with 13 bases between. The CDR3 has 12 residues. CDR3 region: CATLGSFYGYTF. CDR3 bases: TGTGCCACCCTAGGGTCCTTCTATGGCTACACCTTC.

This clonotype was seen more than once but under ten times. The rearrangement joins TRBV12-3 or TRBV12-4 to TRBJ2-1; 11 bases are a match to TRBD2. The V segment lost 7 bases and the J segment 4 bases; nucleotides outside the gene matches: 6. The CDR3 totals 15 residues. The CDR3 protein is CASTGLAGGYNEQFF. In nucleotides, the CDR3 is TGTGCCAGCACCGGTCTAGCGGGAGGTTACAATGAGCAGTTCTTC.

Here the CDR3 reads CASSFPGTGANVLTF. CDR3 bases: TGTGCCAGCAGCTTTCCGGGGACTGGGGCCAACGTCCTGACTTTC. The chain combines TRBV7-2 with TRBJ2-6; D is perhaps TRBD2 (5 bases). CDR1 SGHTA and CDR2 FQGNSA come from the germline V gene. V shed 3 bases and J shed 2 bases, with 8 bases lying between them. The CDR3 spans 15 residues.

V gene TRBV6-5 combines with J gene TRBJ2-5, with 9 bases lining up with TRBD2. Germline V gene lookup returns CDR1 MNHEY and CDR2 SVGAGI. Trimming removed 2 bases from V and 5 bases from J; junction bases left unmatched: 12. The CDR3 totals 17 residues. CDR3 coding DNA: TGTGCCAGCAGTTACGGTCTAGCGGGGCCCAGGTCGGAGACCCAGTACTTC. Translating it yields CASSYGLAGPRSETQYF.

This chain joins TRBV6-5 and TRBJ2-7; 7 bases map to TRBD1. This CDR3 spans 15 amino acids. The V gene end was trimmed by 0 bases and the J gene end by 2 bases; junction bases not matched to a gene: 4. Germline V gene sequence: CDR1 MNHEY, CDR2 SVGAGI. The CDR3 sequence is CASSYSFQGAYEQYF. The CDR3 bases are TGTGCCAGCAGTTACTCGTTTCAGGGGGCCTACGAGCAGTACTTC.

In this sample, this clonotype turned up once. The chain uses TRBV7-7 and TRBJ2-2; 11 bases match TRBD1. CDR3 length equals 17 residues. Germline V gene lookup returns CDR1 SSHAT and CDR2 FNYEAQ (reference sequence). V lost 5 bases and J lost 6; bases outside the gene matches: 11. CDR3 DNA sequence: TGTGCCAGCAGCGACCTAGGACAGGGGGCGTCGGCCGGGGAGCTGTTTTTT. It specifies CASSDLGQGASAGELFF.

This clonotype has just one count. J is TRBJ2-2 and V is TRBV6-5, with 7 bases lining up with TRBD1. The CDR3 consists of 17 residues. V dropped 2 bases and J dropped 2; count of bases not matched to a gene: 8. In germline, CDR1 is MNHEY, CDR2 SVGAGI. This CDR3 reads CASSYRPGTANTGELFF. CDR3 in DNA: TGTGCCAGCAGTTACCGTCCCGGGACAGCAAACACCGGGGAGCTGTTTTTT.

The CDR3 DNA reads TGTGCCAGCAGTTACAGGGATTTCGAGCAGTACTTC. Protein product: CASSYRDFEQYF. The chain recombines TRBV7-8 with TRBJ2-7; maybe TRBD1 (6 bases). CDR1 and CDR2 from the germline V gene are SGHVS and FQNEAQ. The V end lost 6 bases, the J end lost 6 bases, and 12 bases lay between the germline ends. The CDR3 is 12 residues long.

This clonotype was found many times. This chain joins TRBV12-3 or TRBV12-4 and TRBJ2-5; TRBD1 might be the D (5 bases). CDR3 length: 15 residues. V was shortened by 5 bases and J by 1 base, with 14 bases between the two germline ends. The CDR3 spells CASSETRVVQETQYF. As DNA, the CDR3 is TGTGCCAGCAGTGAGACCAGGGTGGTCCAAGAGACCCAGTACTTC.

This sequence joins TRBV24-1 and TRBJ2-1; 10 nucleotides align to TRBD1. Germline-derived CDR1 and CDR2 are KGHDR and SFDVKD. CDR3 length equals 15 residues. The V gene end was trimmed by 5 bases and the J gene end by 8 bases; junction bases not matched to a gene: 8. The CDR3 DNA is TGTGCCACCAGTGCCCCGGGACAGGGGTCCGATGAGCAGTTCTTC. Translated: CATSAPGQGSDEQFF.

This chain joins TRBV4-1 and TRBJ1-2; D possibly corresponds to TRBD1 (5 bases). The CDR3 has 16 residues. Deletions cut 4 bases from V and 6 bases from J, with 21 bases between. The germline gives CDR1 MGHRA, CDR2 YSYEKL. For the CDR3, the DNA is TGCGCCAGCAGCCCGGGGTGGGACGGCGGAATGGATGGCTACACCTTC. Protein sequence: CASSPGWDGGMDGYTF.

This clonotype was counted at least ten times. The chain carries TRBV20-1 and TRBJ1-6; the D is unclear. The CDR3 extends over 17 amino acids. Trimming pared 3 bases from V and 0 bases from J, leaving 15 bases between. CDR1 and CDR2 from the germline V gene are DFQATT and SNEGSKA (reference sequence). Here the CDR3 reads CSASPTHLSSYNSPLHF. DNA of the CDR3: TGCAGTGCTAGCCCAACACACCTAAGCTCCTATAATTCACCCCTCCACTTT.

The CDR3 protein is CASSAPEKLFF. The CDR3 DNA follows: TGTGCCAGCAGCGCCCCTGAAAAACTGTTTTTT. J is TRBJ1-4 and V is TRBV6-1; no definite D call. The CDR3 length is 11 residues. Trimming cost V 6 bases and J 7 bases, with 6 bases left between them. Looked up from germline, CDR1 is MNHNS and CDR2 is SASEGT.

This clonotype has a count of ten or more. V gene TRBV20-1 combines with J gene TRBJ1-2; TRBD1 agrees at 7 bases. The length of the CDR3 is 14 residues. V was pared by 0 bases and J by 3 bases, with 4 bases of the junction left unmatched. Per the germline V gene, CDR1 is DFQATT and CDR2 is SNEGSKA (reference sequence). Written as DNA, the CDR3 is TGCAGTGCTAGAGAGACAGGGTGGGACTATGGCTACACCTTC. The encoded protein is CSARETGWDYGYTF.